This T cell receptor (beta chain) was profiled in a study of cytomegalovirus exposure and HLA in healthy donors (dated by TCRdb to 2015 to 2018). The study in broad terms: An earlier analysis of more than 550 of the donors reported about 300 Gb of sequence data and 95 million to 130 million unique TCR beta sequences obtained from approximately 180 million T cells. An early release that covered more than 550 HLA-typed donors contained 300 to 350 gigabases of sequencing data and around 80 million unique TCR sequences. The genetic ancestry cluster associated with self-reported Caucasian donors included about 81% of the roughly 400 genotyped donors. The aim of the study was to test whether cataloging public T cell receptors could identify signatures of past pathogen exposure. The study used immunosequencing to profile the T cell repertoires of 666 subjects and linked those repertoires to cytomegalovirus serostatus. Along with the approximately 670-subject first cohort, a separate validation cohort of 120 different subjects was used. The study combined high-throughput TCR immunosequencing, statistical association of individual TCRs with disease status, and machine learning to predict cytomegalovirus infection status. To study patterns of TCR occurrence, a later analysis re-analyzed previously published TCR beta repertoires from several hundred donors and added high-resolution HLA genotyping. Rather than using new phenotypic data, the later analysis identified candidate immune exposures from TCR beta sequences and from how often those sequences occurred across donors. To decide whether each TCR beta V gene segment behaved as functional or pseudogenic, an earlier analysis of approximately 620 of the donors relied on high-throughput TCR beta sequencing. Donor age, sex, ethnicity and CMV serostatus were compiled together with the repertoire data. A later genetic analysis used genome-wide SNP genotypes for about 55% of the 666 donors, treating that subset as a discovery cohort. All discovery cohort repertoires had been generated on a single sequencing platform. Class I and class II HLA loci were covered by the typing at four-digit resolution. The number of donors typed differed by locus, with about 620-630 for A, B, C, DRB1 and DQB1, roughly 550 for DQA1, 600 to 610 for DPA1, and approximately 470 for DPB1. Because of strong linkage in the cohort, a few DR-DQ haplotypes were treated as single units for association and clustering. Across approximately 420 genotyped donors of the cohort, an average of approximately 200,000 unique TCR beta nucleotide sequences per donor were sequenced, and around 20% of those sequences were non-productive.

For CDR1 and CDR2, the germline V gene lists SGHRS and YFSETQ. The CDR3, from cysteine to phenylalanine, totals 16 residues. CDR3 DNA is the only sequence kept; it has 48 bases, read in frame from the first base. The junction shows trimming of 0 bases on V and 2 bases on J, plus 14 bases between the germline ends. There are a few counts of this clone. Its antigen remains unidentified. One base away there is no much larger clone; base qualities are not given. The cohort comprised fewer than 750 healthy bone marrow donors. At the time of sampling, all cohort members were nominally healthy, though unrecorded immune exposures were likely present. The donor was CMV seropositive and belonged to the group of around 300 seropositive cohort members. Every donor gave a peripheral blood sample, and the peripheral blood mononuclear cells from that sample were used for TCR beta sequencing. Genomic DNA was extracted from the blood cell samples with the Qiagen DNeasy Blood Extraction Kit.

The library came from the immunoSEQ multiplex PCR assay. For the multiplex PCR, a mixture combining 60 forward primers for TCR Vbeta segments and 13 reverse primers for TCR Jbeta segments was used. The CDR3 region of rearranged TCR beta genes was amplified from genomic DNA with a multiplex PCR assay. The amplified TCR beta libraries were sequenced on the Illumina HiSeq System as 87-base-pair reads. The paper's data handling went like this. A later analysis counted approximately 76 million unique TCR beta chains across the approximately 700 repertoires, and some 12 million of these chains were shared by at least two donors. A nearest-neighbor algorithm error-corrected the raw reads and collapsed the reads into unique sequences, merging closely related sequences to remove PCR and sequencing errors. V, D and J gene segments were assigned by aligning CDR3 sequences to IMGT reference sequences. Each retained sequence needed at least a six-nucleotide match to both a V gene segment and a J gene segment. Rearrangements were called productive when the CDR3 lacked stop codons and stayed in frame with V and J; all others were non-productive. Following IMGT convention, CDR3 was defined as the stretch from the second conserved V-encoded cysteine to the conserved J-encoded phenylalanine. The earlier analysis of about 610 of the donors excluded any sequence lacking an unambiguous match to a single V gene segment. An earlier analysis of 587 of the donors called V segments functional above 56.7% productive rearrangements and segregating when the between-donor standard deviation exceeded 5%. A statistical classification framework was built for diagnosing cytomegalovirus status from the catalog of TCR beta chain sequences. A later analysis assigned V and J genes by comparing TCR nucleotide sequences with IMGT/GENE-DB human TR gene sequences. The TCRdist pipeline was used in a later analysis to assign CDR3 sequences and most-parsimonious VDJ recombination scenarios. In a later analysis, each TCR beta chain was defined by its CDR3 amino acid sequence together with its V-gene family, and reads lacking a unique V-gene family were excluded. In a later analysis, 450 to 600 highly shared, low-generation-probability nucleotide sequences were removed to address suspected cross-contamination and a sequencing artifact. A later analysis calculated a clonal expansion index for each public chain from normalized within-repertoire ranks of inferred template counts. In a later analysis, generation probabilities were computed using a VDJ recombination model fitted to out-of-frame rearrangements, and the results were checked against IGoR. In a later analysis, hypergeometric tests were used to score TCR-TCR, TCR-HLA and TCR-CMV co-occurrence, with a repertoire-size bias correction applied to TCR pairs. False discovery rates were estimated in a later analysis by permuting HLA or CMV assignments 20 times. In a later analysis, co-occurring TCRs were grouped using DBSCAN, with TCRdist sequence similarity added in when clustering inside HLA-allele-positive subsets. Repertoires with fewer than 30,000 or more than 120,000 public chains, plus five repertoires with anomalous nucleotide sharing, were excluded from co-occurrence clustering. TCRdb took this table from immuneACCESS and kept in-frame rearrangements with V and J called. Such tables lack part of the clones; where checked against another copy, unresolved V genes explain under half of the gap, and the rest is unexplained. That table furnishes V, J and clone size, whereas the DNA furnished D and trimming. Within this sample are around 100,000 clones, with more than 75% of them counted one time only. The ten largest clones represent about 9.3% of the sample.

The research as a whole found: Correlated functional status among segregating V segments might be attributable to linkage disequilibrium, but an unknown experimental factor could not be ruled out. An earlier analysis of around 500 of the donors showed that most TCR beta V segments appeared in productive rearrangements either about 87% or about 30% of the time, which broadly matched IMGT annotations. A further reported finding was that TCR beta sequences accurately predicted the HLA-A and HLA-B alleles for most subjects in the first cohort. Because some donors lacked HLA typing at each locus, the association tests relied only on the typed subset. The earlier analysis of 450 to 700 of the donors excluded roughly 17 rarely observed V segments, including chromosome 9 orphons, because counts were too low. A later analysis found that most CMV-associated TCR beta chains appeared HLA-restricted, with HLA associations seemingly driven largely by CMV exposure. Some IMGT-functional V segments, including TRBV6-2 and TRBV6-3, could not be distinguished by the 87-base-pair reads and were therefore excluded. A later genetic analysis associated a missense DCLRE1C variant with V-gene and J-gene trimming of TCR beta chains, and an independent cohort replicated the association. According to a later analysis, parvovirus B19, influenza, CMV and Epstein-Barr virus appeared linked to several top co-occurrence clusters. In both the original and validation cohorts, the classifier was reported to diagnose cytomegalovirus status with high specificity and sensitivity. Sequencing depth was assumed to be roughly uniform across donors in the presence/absence analyses, though that assumption may not hold. For the cohort, immune exposure information was limited to CMV serostatus. It was suggested by the authors that the approach could potentially be generalized to other disease states and immunological phenotypes. The sequencing pipeline was judged likely to have produced a cluster of highly shared sequence variants as a technical artifact. A total of roughly 160 TCR beta chains were listed by the study as associated with cytomegalovirus. In a later analysis, 15,000 to 20,000 TCR beta sequences were associated with specific HLA alleles at a false discovery rate of 0.05. According to a later genetic analysis, donors in an Asian-associated ancestry cluster had fewer N-insertions in productive TCRs than the roughly 670-donor mean. Strong co-occurrence of HLA alleles, especially DR and DQ, made assigning TCR associations to individual alleles difficult. In this cohort, only TCR beta chains were sequenced, and detectable features were limited by the absence of alpha or paired-chain data. In a later analysis, the rate of TCR association differed among HLA loci, with DRB1 alleles having the most associated TCRs and HLA-C alleles having the fewest. Most TCR sequences were observed very rarely across donors, whereas some public TCRs were present in many individuals. A later analysis found that HLA-associated TCR beta chains were more clonally expanded and had lower generation probabilities than equally common non-associated chains. Three of the identified cytomegalovirus-associated TCR beta chains were confirmed in vitro to be specific for cytomegalovirus antigens.

Recombination connected TRBV5-1 to TRBJ1-2, and TRBD1 may be the D gene, going by 6 matching bases. Sequencing was done on a sample of PBMCs. This TCR came from a woman between 18 and 30 years old in good health and CMV-seropositive. The DNA is as follows: TGCGCCAGCAGCTTGGAGGCCGGGGGGCGCAACTATGGCTACACCTTC. Its translation is CASSLEAGGRNYGYTF. With all but the CDR3 taken from the reference TRBV5-1 and TRBJ1-2 genes, the full variable domain is: KAGVTQTPRYLIKTRGQQVTLSCSPISGHRSVSWYQQTPGQGLQFLFEYFSETQRNKGNFPGRFSGRQFSNSRSEMNVSTLELGDSALYLCASSLEAGGRNYGYTFGSGTRLTVV.